Detailed here is one TCR beta chain. Antigen unknown. This sample is part of a study of response to subunit inactivated influenza vaccine. Study conclusions and caveats: A suggestion made by the authors is that each seasonal influenza vaccination recruits few new T cells.

Germline V gives CDR1 MNHEY, CDR2 SVGEGT. V lost 8 bases to trimming and J lost 2 bases; unmatched junction nucleotides: 5. CDR3 length: 14 residues. TCRdb recomputed calls from the RT-PCR reads with MiXCR, one row per CDR3 protein. The sample consists of hundreds of thousands of distinct CDR3 sequences, approximately 17% of them appearing once. Sequenced here: PBMCs from blood, sampled roughly 5 days after vaccination. The chain combines TRBV6-2 or TRBV6-3 with TRBJ2-1, with 8 bases identical to TRBD2. The sequence came from a man aged 45-65 years who received an inactivated influenza vaccine. CDR3 sequence: CASSGGGTYNEQFF. CDR3 in DNA: TGTGCCAGCTCCGGCGGGGGGACCTACAATGAGCAGTTCTTC.